This TCR beta chain was identified during a study of graft-versus-host responses after intestinal transplantation (dated by TCRdb to the early 2020s). Broadly, across the study: Multivisceral, liver-intestinal, or isolated intestinal transplants were received by the recipients. The cohort enrolled 20 to 30 intestinal transplant recipients including one retransplant, and a few patients lacking pretransplant specimens were excluded. A peak of at least 4% donor T cells among recipient peripheral blood mononuclear cells was the definition used for donor T cell macrochimerism. Samples from a few later patients were sequenced in-house on an Illumina MiSeq with MiXCR processing rather than by the commercial service. Graft-versus-host and host-versus-graft alloreactive T cell clones were tracked in the graft, circulation and bone marrow after intestinal transplantation using bulk TCR-beta CDR3 sequencing. All recipients received anti-thymocyte globulin induction followed by maintenance tacrolimus and steroids for approximately 3 years. Alloreactive clones were identified by sequencing pre-transplant mixed lymphocyte reaction products and comparing these products with unstimulated pre-transplant donor and recipient T cells.

About this clone: Its antigen remains unidentified. No base quality information exists; no much larger clone differs at one position.

The meaning of the sample's time point label: cells obtained before transplantation from donor or recipient. CD3+CD4+ and CD3+CD8+ populations were FACS-sorted from unstimulated pre-transplant donor and recipient cells taken from spleen or lymph nodes. Libraries were built with the immunoSEQ multiplex PCR assay. For most patients, genomic DNA was isolated with the Qiagen DNeasy Blood and Tissue Kit and sent frozen to Adaptive Biotechnologies for TCR sequencing. For most patients, high-throughput TCR-beta CDR3 sequencing of genomic DNA was performed by Adaptive Biotechnologies. In the source study's methods: TCR sequencing data were retrieved from Adaptive's ImmunoSEQ software for 18 patients, whereas three other patients were processed with MiXCR and VDJtools. To correct CD4 versus CD8 sorting errors, sequences present in both subsets at a frequency ratio below 5:1 were removed. Because the origin of CDR3 nucleotide sequences shared between donor and recipient could not be assigned, those sequences were removed. Alloreactive clones required at least 2-fold expansion over unstimulated cells and minimum CFSE-low frequency of 0.002% (template counts) or 0.001% (read counts). Clones were considered mappable if detected in sequenced pre-transplant spleen, lymph node, or MLR CFSE-low populations of the donor or recipient. The cumulative frequency of alloreactive clones was calculated as a percentage of all sequences, weighted by copy number. In TCRdb, the immuneACCESS table is reduced to in-frame sequences with V and J assigned. These tables do not hold every clone; where another copy was compared, an unresolved V gene accounts for under half, and the others remain unexplained. Clone size and the V and J calls come from that table; the DNA yielded D and trimming. This sample holds tens of thousands of clones; around 84% were observed only once. Over 0.45% of the sample goes to the ten largest clones.

Broad study findings and their caveats: GvH clones were detected in recipient bone marrow, and some of these GvH clones were observed earlier in ileal mucosa or blood, consistent with an intestinal mucosal origin. In patients with donor T cell macrochimerism, the allografts had high GvH to HvG T cell clonal ratios. The relatively low number and heterogeneity of intestinal transplant patients limited the conclusions. Early after transplant, peak levels of circulating GvH clones were found to be associated with declines in HvG clones.

As encoded in the germline V gene, CDR1 is SNHLY while CDR2 is FYNNEI. Relative to germline, V is 3 bases shorter and J is 0 bases shorter, with 9 bases between their ends. The CDR3 contains 15 residues, cysteine and phenylalanine counted. Of the read, only the CDR3 DNA is kept; its 45 bases are in frame from base 1. The sequences come from unstimulated CD4+ T cells sorted from spleen or lymph node cells, collected before transplant. This clonotype originated in a human donor who was the organ donor for an intestinal transplant. The rearrangement combines TRBV2 with TRBJ1-3; the D gene cannot be named for sure. The DNA sequence is TGTGCCAGCAGTGAGGGGAGTACCTCTGGAAACACCATATATTTT. Translation gives CASSEGSTSGNTIYF.